This record concerns one TCR beta chain sequence. Clones were read by immunoSEQ multiplex PCR, and TCRdb kept only the in-frame ones, dropping some. Here the sample spans about 140,000 clones, 85% to 90% being singletons. This record comes from a study of blood T cell repertoires in COVID-19. Trimming took off 0 bases at V and 1 base at J, with 13 bases between the two ends. This CDR3 has 17 amino acids. Germline V gene data show CDR1 as LGHNA and CDR2 as YSLEER. The source is a woman aged 55-70 years with active COVID-19. This chain links TRBV4-3 with TRBJ2-1; D not certain. The specimen sequenced was peripheral blood. The CDR3 nucleotides read TGCGCCAGCAGCCAAGAGATGGCGGAATATTCCTACAATGAGCAGTTCTTC. This translates into CASSQEMAEYSYNEQFF.